This TCR beta chain was captured by sequencing in a study of yellow fever vaccine responses in identical twins. General observations from the study: Reportedly, twins' vaccine T cell responses looked partly convergent and partly personalized.

The germline CDR1 and CDR2 sequences are SGHTA and FQGNSA. V was clipped by 10 bases and J by 4 bases; unmatched bases: 6. The CDR3 totals 13 residues. In the case of this clonotype: Its matching antigen is unknown.

TCRdb redid the calling of the RT-PCR reads with MiXCR, one entry per CDR3 protein. The sample records about 34,000 distinct CDR3 sequences, more than 45% being singletons. The sequencing here drew on T cells from blood (PBMCs), unsorted or a sorted subset (not recorded which), taken before or after yellow fever vaccination (not recorded which). The TCR sequence derives from a woman younger than 30 who received the yellow fever vaccine. The chain has TRBV7-2 and TRBJ1-2, with 10 bases matching TRBD1. Here the CDR3 reads CATRQGAVYGYTF. As DNA, the CDR3 is TGTGCCACTCGACAGGGGGCCGTCTATGGCTACACCTTC. Filled out from reference TRBV7-2 and TRBJ1-2, the complete variable domain reads GAGVSQSPSNKVTEKGKDVELRCDPISGHTALYWYRQSLGQGLEFLIYFQGNSAPDKSGLPSDRFSAERTGGSVSTLTIQRTQQEDSAVYLCATRQGAVYGYTFGSGTRLTVV.